These 5 T cell receptor beta chains were all obtained from the same sample, sequenced in a study of human T cells and chemical hapten exposure (dated by TCRdb to the early 2020s). Reading the label with the study, this specimen's time point is: healthy volunteer bleed at 2 weeks. Total RNA was isolated from unfractionated whole blood collected in Tempus Blood RNA tubes. Libraries were prepared through RACE. The instrument was a NextSeq 500. Through fastp at Q25 and MiXCR, TCRdb rebuilt clones from the public reads, retaining in-frame beta chains. Entries are consolidated by CDR3 protein sequence, retaining the most common genes and DNA. In all, the sample holds under 95,000 distinct CDR3 sequences, and about 8.6% of those were seen once. 2.5% to 3% of the sample lies in the top ten. The sample comprised whole blood. The receptors here all came from a female donor in good health. Some clones in this sample may be carry-over from other donors' samples.

This clonotype was recorded at least ten times. The chain employs TRBV20-1 and TRBJ2-7; TRBD2 matches 10 bases. Germline lookup yields CDR1 DFQATT and CDR2 SNEGSKA (reference sequence). The CDR3 spans 15 residues. V dropped 5 bases and J dropped 5; count of bases not matched to a gene: 12. For the CDR3, the DNA is TGCAGTGCTCTGGCGGGGGCTAGCGGGAGTAACGAGCAGTACTTC. This codes for CSALAGASGSNEQYF.

This sequence joins TRBV20-1 and TRBJ1-5, with no clear D. V lost 5 bases and J lost 0, with 5 bases in between. Germline V gene lookup returns CDR1 DFQATT and CDR2 SNEGSKA (reference sequence). The CDR3 loop spans 12 amino acids. CDR3 residues: CSAGYSNQPQHF. The CDR3 DNA is TGCAGTGCTGGGTATAGCAATCAGCCCCAGCATTTT.

This clonotype was seen repeatedly, ten times or more. The rearrangement uses TRBV20-1 and TRBJ1-4; TRBD1 aligns across 8 bases. The junction had 10 bases not matched to a gene; V was cut back by 5 bases and J by 8 bases. Germline V gene sequence: CDR1 DFQATT, CDR2 SNEGSKA (reference sequence). The length of the CDR3 is 14 residues. Here the CDR3 reads CSAFMRQGHEKLFF. The CDR3 DNA follows: TGCAGTGCTTTTATGAGACAGGGGCACGAAAAACTGTTTTTT.

The chain carries TRBV27 and TRBJ1-1, with D unclear. Trimming shortened V by 6 bases and J by 2 bases, and 10 bases separated the two germline ends. Per the germline V gene, CDR1 is MNHEY and CDR2 is SMNVEV (reference sequence). The CDR3 contains 13 residues. CDR3: CASRTGFNTEAFF. Here the CDR3 DNA reads TGTGCCAGCAGGACGGGCTTCAACACTGAAGCTTTCTTT.

The J gene is TRBJ1-5, the V gene TRBV5-4; tentative D call: TRBD1 (5 bases). V dropped 7 bases and J dropped 5 bases, with 10 bases sitting between them. The CDR3 runs 12 residues. Per the germline V gene, CDR1 is SGHNT and CDR2 is YYREEE (reference sequence). In nucleotides, the CDR3 is TGTGCCAGCCCTTTGGGGGATCAGCCCCAGCATTTT. Amino acid sequence: CASPLGDQPQHF.